The present T cell receptor beta chain was sequenced within a study of chemoradiotherapy in HPV16-positive cancers. Study-level information: Candidate HPV-specific clones and shared TCR motifs came from a couple of HPV16-positive patients. The study, taken as a whole, reports: Non-HPV-specific T cells did not expand in tumors during treatment, whereas candidate HPV-specific clones and E7-related motifs did.

Repertoires were sampled repeatedly during chemoradiotherapy. This table comes from immunoSEQ multiplex PCR, and its TCRdb copy is limited to in-frame clones, with some not included. The profile shows about 16,000 clones, 65% to 80% of them singletons. Germline assignment: CDR1 MNHEY and CDR2 SVGAGI. The V and J ends lost 6 bases and 0 bases respectively, with 9 bases between them. The CDR3 is 14 residues long. In the case of this clone: Its target is not known. The identical CDR3 is also encoded by other nucleotide sequences in the sample.

The TCR sequence derives from a human donor with HPV-associated anogenital cancer. Sequenced material: tumor tissue, taken from a patient who underwent chemoradiotherapy. V is TRBV6-5 and J is TRBJ1-3; no firm D call. In DNA form, the CDR3 reads TGTGCCAGCAGCCAGACGGACTCTGGAAACACCATATATTTT. This encodes CASSQTDSGNTIYF.